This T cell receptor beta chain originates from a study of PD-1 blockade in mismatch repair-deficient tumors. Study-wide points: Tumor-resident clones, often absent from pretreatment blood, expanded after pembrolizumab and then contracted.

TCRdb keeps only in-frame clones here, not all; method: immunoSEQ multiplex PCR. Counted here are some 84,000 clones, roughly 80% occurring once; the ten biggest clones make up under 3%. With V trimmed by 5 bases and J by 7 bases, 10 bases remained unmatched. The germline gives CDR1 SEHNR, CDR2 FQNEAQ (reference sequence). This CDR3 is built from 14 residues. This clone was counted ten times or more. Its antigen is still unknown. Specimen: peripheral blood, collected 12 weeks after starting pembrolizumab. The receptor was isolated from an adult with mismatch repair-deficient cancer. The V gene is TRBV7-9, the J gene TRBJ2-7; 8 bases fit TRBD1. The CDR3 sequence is CASSPWTGSGEQYF. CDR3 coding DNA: TGTGCCAGCAGCCCCTGGACAGGGTCGGGGGAGCAGTACTTC. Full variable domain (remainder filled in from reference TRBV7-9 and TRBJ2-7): DTGVSQNPRHKITKRGQNVTFRCDPISEHNRLYWYRQTLGQGPEFLTYFQNEAQLEKSRLLSDRFSAERPKGSFSTLEIQRTEQGDSAMYLCASSPWTGSGEQYFGPGTRLTVT.